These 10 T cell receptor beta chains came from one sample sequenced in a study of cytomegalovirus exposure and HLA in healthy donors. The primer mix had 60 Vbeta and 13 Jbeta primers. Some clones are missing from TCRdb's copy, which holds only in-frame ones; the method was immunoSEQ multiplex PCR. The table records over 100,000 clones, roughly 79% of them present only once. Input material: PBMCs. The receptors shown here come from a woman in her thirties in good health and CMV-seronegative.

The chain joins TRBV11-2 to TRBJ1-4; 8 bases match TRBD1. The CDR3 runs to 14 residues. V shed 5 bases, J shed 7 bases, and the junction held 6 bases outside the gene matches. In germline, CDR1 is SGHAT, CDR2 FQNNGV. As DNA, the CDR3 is TGTGCCAGCAGCCCGGACAGGGTGGGTGAAAAACTGTTTTTT. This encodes CASSPDRVGEKLFF.

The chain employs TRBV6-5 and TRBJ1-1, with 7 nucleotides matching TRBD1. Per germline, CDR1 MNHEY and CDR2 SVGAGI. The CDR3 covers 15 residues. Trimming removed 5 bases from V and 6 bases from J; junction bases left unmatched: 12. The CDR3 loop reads CASSVWGQSRSEAFF. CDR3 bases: TGTGCCAGCAGTGTGTGGGGACAGAGCCGATCTGAAGCTTTCTTT.

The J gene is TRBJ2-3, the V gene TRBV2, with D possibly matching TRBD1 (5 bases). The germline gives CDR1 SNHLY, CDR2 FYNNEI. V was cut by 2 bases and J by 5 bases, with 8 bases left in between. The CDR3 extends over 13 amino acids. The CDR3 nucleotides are TGTGCCAGCAGTGAAAGGGGAAGAGATACGCAGTATTTT. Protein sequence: CASSERGRDTQYF.

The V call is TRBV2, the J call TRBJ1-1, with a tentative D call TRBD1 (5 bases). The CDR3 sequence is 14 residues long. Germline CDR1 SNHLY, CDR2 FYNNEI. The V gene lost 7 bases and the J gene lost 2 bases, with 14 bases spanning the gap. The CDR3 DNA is TGTGCCAGCACCATCTGGGGCGGAAACACTGAAGCTTTCTTT. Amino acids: CASTIWGGNTEAFF.

The CDR3 sequence is CASSQDDGTPSYEQYF. In DNA, the CDR3 is TGCGCCAGCAGCCAAGATGACGGGACACCCTCCTACGAGCAGTACTTC. This sequence joins TRBV4-3 and TRBJ2-5, with D possibly being TRBD1 (6 bases). The J call is uncertain, as TRBJ2-7 better fits the DNA end. CDR3 length equals 16 residues. Germline V lookup: CDR1 LGHNA, CDR2 YSLEER.

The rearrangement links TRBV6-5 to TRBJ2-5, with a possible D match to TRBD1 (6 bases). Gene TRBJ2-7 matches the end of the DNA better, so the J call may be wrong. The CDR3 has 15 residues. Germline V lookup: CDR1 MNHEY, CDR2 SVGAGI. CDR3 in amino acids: CASRTVPGRGYEQYF. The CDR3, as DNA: TGTGCCAGCAGAACTGTCCCGGGCAGGGGCTACGAGCAGTACTTC.

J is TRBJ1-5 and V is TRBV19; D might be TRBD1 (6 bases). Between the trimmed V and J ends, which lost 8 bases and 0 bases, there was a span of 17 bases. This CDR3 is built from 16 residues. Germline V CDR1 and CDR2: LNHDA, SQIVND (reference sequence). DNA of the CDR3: TGTGCCAGTCGGGACGGGGGGGGCTATAGCAATCAGCCCCAGCATTTT. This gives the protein CASRDGGGYSNQPQHF.

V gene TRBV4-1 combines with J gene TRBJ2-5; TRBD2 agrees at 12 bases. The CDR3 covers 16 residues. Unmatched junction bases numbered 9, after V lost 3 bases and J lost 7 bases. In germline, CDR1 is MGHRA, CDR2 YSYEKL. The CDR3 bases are TGCGCCAGCAGCCACCCAGGACTAGCGGGATACGCGACCCAGTACTTC. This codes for CASSHPGLAGYATQYF.

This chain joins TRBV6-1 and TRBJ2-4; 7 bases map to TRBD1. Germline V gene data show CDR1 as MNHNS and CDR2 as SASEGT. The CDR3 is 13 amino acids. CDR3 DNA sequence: TGTGTATGTCGGGCAGGGGGAGTTGACATTCAGTACTTC. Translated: CVCRAGGVDIQYF.

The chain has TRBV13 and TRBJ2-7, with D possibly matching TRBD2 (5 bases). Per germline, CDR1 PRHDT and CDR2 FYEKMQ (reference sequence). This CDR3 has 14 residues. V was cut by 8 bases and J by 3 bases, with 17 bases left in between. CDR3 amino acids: CASSFGESRYEQYF. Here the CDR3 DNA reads TGTGCCAGCTCCTTCGGGGAATCTCGCTACGAGCAGTACTTC.